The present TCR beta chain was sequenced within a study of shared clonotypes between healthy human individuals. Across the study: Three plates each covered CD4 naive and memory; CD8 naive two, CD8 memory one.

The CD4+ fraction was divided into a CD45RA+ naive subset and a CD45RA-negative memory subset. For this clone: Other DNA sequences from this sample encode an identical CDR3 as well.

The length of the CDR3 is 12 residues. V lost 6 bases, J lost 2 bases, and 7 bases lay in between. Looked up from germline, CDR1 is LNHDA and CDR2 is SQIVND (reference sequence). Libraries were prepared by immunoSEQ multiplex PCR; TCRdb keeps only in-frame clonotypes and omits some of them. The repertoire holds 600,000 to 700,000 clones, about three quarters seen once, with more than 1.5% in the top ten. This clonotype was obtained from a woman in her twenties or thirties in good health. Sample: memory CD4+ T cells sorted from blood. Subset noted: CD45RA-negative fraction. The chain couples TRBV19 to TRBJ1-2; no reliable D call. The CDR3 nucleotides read TGTGCCAGTAGGACGGGAAACTATGGCTACACCTTC. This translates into CASRTGNYGYTF.